This TCR beta chain was retrieved from a study of vaccination effects on CD4 cells after COVID-19. Background on the study: Under the ViraFEST assay, PBMC were stimulated with viral peptide pools so that antigen-specific CD4+ T cells expanded. Sequencing was performed afterwards. Every well housed two million PBMC, which grew in culture alongside about 9 IU/ml IL-2 and roughly 10 ug/ml peptides.

This CDR3 spans 16 amino acids. The V gene's germline CDR1 is MGHDK and CDR2 SYGVNS. V was shortened by 0 bases and J by 2 bases, with 11 bases between the two germline ends. As to this clone: The antigen is unknown.

Study-level points and caveats: Clones of infection and vaccine origin contracted markedly late after vaccination.

Following culture for nine to ten days, CD4+ T cells were isolated. Both day 3 and day 7 saw half the medium replaced with IL-2 medium. TCRdb's table, derived via immunoSEQ multiplex PCR, lists solely in-frame clones and lacks some. The table records around 70,000 clones, roughly three quarters of them present only once. Sequencing was performed on CD4+ T cells from PBMCs cultured without peptide, taken before COVID-19 vaccination. The TCR sequence derives from a human donor who received a COVID-19 vaccine. The V call is TRBV25-1, the J call TRBJ2-1; TRBD1 or TRBD2 may be the D gene (5 bases each). CDR3 sequence (DNA): TGTGCCAGCAGTGAATATGGGAAGGGACCCTACAATGAGCAGTTCTTC. Translating gives CASSEYGKGPYNEQFF.